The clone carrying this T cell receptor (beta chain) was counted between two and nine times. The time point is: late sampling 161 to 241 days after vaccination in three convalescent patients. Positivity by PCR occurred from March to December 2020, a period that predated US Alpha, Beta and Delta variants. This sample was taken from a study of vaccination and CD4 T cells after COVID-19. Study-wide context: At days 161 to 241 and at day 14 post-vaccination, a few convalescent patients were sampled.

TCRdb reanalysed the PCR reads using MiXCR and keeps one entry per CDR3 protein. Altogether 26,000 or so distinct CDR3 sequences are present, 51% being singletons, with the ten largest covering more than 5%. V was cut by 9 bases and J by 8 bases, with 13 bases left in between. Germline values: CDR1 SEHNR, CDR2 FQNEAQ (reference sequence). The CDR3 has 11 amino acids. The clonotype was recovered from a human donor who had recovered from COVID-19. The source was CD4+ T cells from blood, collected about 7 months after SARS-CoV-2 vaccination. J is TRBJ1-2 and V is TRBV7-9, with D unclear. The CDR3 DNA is TGTGCCAGTGGGTCGGGAGGGGGCTACACCTTC. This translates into CASGSGGGYTF.